Listed below are T cell receptor beta chains from one sample, sequenced in a study of CD8+ T cells in alopecia areata. Only in-frame clones appear in the TCRdb table, and some are missing; sequencing was by immunoSEQ multiplex PCR. The repertoire holds approximately 210,000 clones, with roughly 60% as singletons. The specimen was CD4+ T cells sorted from blood, collected at week 24, from a patient treated with tofacitinib. The receptors come from a human donor with alopecia areata. Both conserved end residues are part of each CDR3. The D gene is left open where the match is weak. Rows may omit the clone size; those that give it use once, few, many or a size class.

d_call: -; v_call: TRBV5-6; j_call: TRBJ1-5; clone_size: once; cdr3_aa: CASSLDRAEGQPQHF; cdr3_nt: TGTGCCAGCAGCTTGGACAGGGCGGAGGGTCAGCCCCAGCATTTT
d_call: TRBD2; v_call: TRBV5-4; j_call: TRBJ2-5; clone_size: few; cdr3_aa: CASSSGTRPQETQYF; cdr3_nt: TGTGCCAGCAGTTCGGGGACTAGACCCCAAGAGACCCAGTACTTC
d_call: -; v_call: TRBV7-3; j_call: TRBJ2-2; clone_size: -; cdr3_aa: CASSPSGTRGGGELFF; cdr3_nt: TGTGCCAGCAGCCCCTCGGGGACACGAGGCGGCGGGGAGCTGTTTTTT
d_call: -; v_call: TRBV30; j_call: TRBJ1-4; clone_size: -; cdr3_aa: CAWNERRSNEKLFF; cdr3_nt: TGTGCCTGGAACGAGAGGAGATCTAATGAAAAACTGTTTTTT
d_call: -; v_call: TRBV29-1; j_call: TRBJ1-1; clone_size: -; cdr3_aa: CSVSMIGALNTEAFF; cdr3_nt: TGCAGCGTCTCGATGATAGGGGCGCTGAACACTGAAGCTTTCTTT
d_call: -; v_call: TRBV5-1; j_call: TRBJ2-4; clone_size: few; cdr3_aa: CASSLALGGGNIQYF; cdr3_nt: TGCGCCAGCAGCTTGGCCCTGGGGGGAGGAAACATTCAGTACTTC
d_call: -; v_call: TRBV27; j_call: TRBJ1-5; clone_size: -; cdr3_aa: CASSLGKGGSLSAQHF; cdr3_nt: TGTGCCAGCAGTTTGGGTAAGGGGGGTTCCCTATCAGCCCAGCATTTT
d_call: -; v_call: TRBV15; j_call: TRBJ1-5; clone_size: -; cdr3_aa: CATSPGSNQPQHF; cdr3_nt: TGTGCCACCAGCCCGGGGAGCAATCAGCCCCAGCATTTT
d_call: -; v_call: TRBV10-3; j_call: TRBJ2-5; clone_size: -; cdr3_aa: CAIGGLQETQYF; cdr3_nt: TGTGCCATCGGGGGACTCCAAGAGACCCAGTACTTC
d_call: -; v_call: TRBV4-3; j_call: TRBJ1-1; clone_size: -; cdr3_aa: CASSQGWFSTEAFF; cdr3_nt: TGCGCCAGCAGCCAAGGTTGGTTTAGCACTGAAGCTTTCTTT
d_call: -; v_call: TRBV5-1; j_call: TRBJ2-3; clone_size: few; cdr3_aa: CASSLGRSTDTQYF; cdr3_nt: TGCGCCAGCAGCTTGGGGCGGAGCACAGATACGCAGTATTTT
d_call: -; v_call: TRBV2; j_call: TRBJ2-7; clone_size: -; cdr3_aa: CASRGVWEQYF; cdr3_nt: TGTGCCAGCAGAGGGGTTTGGGAGCAGTACTTC
d_call: -; v_call: TRBV30; j_call: TRBJ2-2; clone_size: -; cdr3_aa: CASGDSYTGELFF; cdr3_nt: TGTGCCTCGGGGGACAGTTACACCGGGGAGCTGTTTTTT
d_call: TRBD1; v_call: TRBV29-1; j_call: TRBJ1-2; clone_size: -; cdr3_aa: CSATEMTGSRFGYTF; cdr3_nt: TGCAGCGCTACAGAGATGACAGGGAGTAGATTTGGCTACACCTTC
d_call: TRBD1; v_call: TRBV15; j_call: TRBJ1-1; clone_size: -; cdr3_aa: CATSRDGTGWDEAFF; cdr3_nt: TGTGCCACCAGCAGAGATGGGACAGGGTGGGATGAAGCTTTCTTT
d_call: TRBD1; v_call: TRBV4-3; j_call: TRBJ1-5; clone_size: -; cdr3_aa: CASSQGTGDQPQHF; cdr3_nt: TGCGCCAGCAGCCAAGGGACAGGGGATCAGCCCCAGCATTTT
d_call: TRBD1; v_call: TRBV28; j_call: TRBJ1-2; clone_size: once; cdr3_aa: CASSLQGQGNGYTF; cdr3_nt: TGTGCCAGCAGTTTACAGGGACAGGGAAATGGCTACACCTTC
d_call: -; v_call: TRBV29-1; j_call: TRBJ2-4; clone_size: -; cdr3_aa: CSVAGTGGSGNIQYF; cdr3_nt: TGCAGCGTTGCGGGGACGGGTGGAAGTGGGAACATTCAGTACTTC
d_call: -; v_call: TRBV25-1; j_call: TRBJ1-6; clone_size: -; cdr3_aa: CASSEGARGSPLHF; cdr3_nt: TGTGCCAGCAGTGAGGGGGCAAGGGGTTCACCCCTCCACTTT
d_call: -; v_call: TRBV7-3; j_call: TRBJ1-1; clone_size: -; cdr3_aa: CASSFKGGGGNTEAFF; cdr3_nt: TGTGCCAGCAGCTTTAAAGGAGGAGGGGGAAACACTGAAGCTTTCTTT
d_call: -; v_call: TRBV7-2; j_call: TRBJ1-2; clone_size: -; cdr3_aa: CASSLDGPYGYTF; cdr3_nt: TGTGCCAGCAGCTTAGACGGGCCATATGGCTACACCTTC
d_call: -; v_call: TRBV7-6; j_call: TRBJ1-1; clone_size: few; cdr3_aa: CASSLTAANTEAFF; cdr3_nt: TGTGCCAGCAGCTTAACGGCCGCGAACACTGAAGCTTTCTTT
d_call: TRBD1; v_call: TRBV7-9; j_call: TRBJ2-1; clone_size: -; cdr3_aa: CASSGDSNEQFF; cdr3_nt: TGTGCCAGCAGCGGGGACAGTAATGAGCAGTTCTTC
d_call: -; v_call: TRBV18; j_call: TRBJ1-1; clone_size: -; cdr3_aa: CASSTSVLEAFF; cdr3_nt: TGTGCCAGCTCAACGTCGGTACTCGAAGCTTTCTTT
d_call: -; v_call: TRBV4-3; j_call: TRBJ2-1; clone_size: -; cdr3_aa: CASSTAPGAYNEQFF; cdr3_nt: TGCGCCAGCAGCACAGCCCCGGGAGCTTACAATGAGCAGTTCTTC
d_call: -; v_call: TRBV30; j_call: TRBJ1-2; clone_size: -; cdr3_aa: CAWSETGRYGYTF; cdr3_nt: TGTGCCTGGAGTGAGACGGGACGCTACGGCTACACCTTC
d_call: TRBD1; v_call: TRBV29-1; j_call: TRBJ2-3; clone_size: once; cdr3_aa: CSVEPGQVTDTQYF; cdr3_nt: TGCAGCGTCGAACCGGGACAGGTTACAGATACGCAGTATTTT
d_call: TRBD1; v_call: TRBV4-1; j_call: TRBJ1-5; clone_size: -; cdr3_aa: CASSQERGQGGNQPQHF; cdr3_nt: TGCGCCAGCAGCCAAGAGAGGGGGCAGGGCGGCAATCAGCCCCAGCATTTT
d_call: TRBD1; v_call: TRBV27; j_call: TRBJ1-6; clone_size: once; cdr3_aa: CASSVKTGFRSPLHF; cdr3_nt: TGTGCCAGCAGTGTAAAGACAGGGTTTCGATCACCCCTCCACTTT
d_call: -; v_call: TRBV25-1; j_call: TRBJ2-1; clone_size: few; cdr3_aa: CASSEYGLNYNEQFF; cdr3_nt: TGTGCCAGCAGTGAATATGGCCTAAACTACAATGAGCAGTTCTTC
d_call: -; v_call: TRBV6-5; j_call: TRBJ1-2; clone_size: -; cdr3_aa: CASSYSEANYGYTF; cdr3_nt: TGTGCCAGCAGTTACTCGGAAGCTAACTATGGCTACACCTTC
d_call: TRBD1; v_call: TRBV5-1; j_call: TRBJ1-1; clone_size: -; cdr3_aa: CASSPTGLDTEAFF; cdr3_nt: TGCGCCAGCAGCCCGACAGGGTTAGACACTGAAGCTTTCTTT
d_call: -; v_call: TRBV19; j_call: TRBJ1-5; clone_size: -; cdr3_aa: CASSRSSNQPQHF; cdr3_nt: TGTGCCAGTAGTCGAAGTTCCAATCAGCCCCAGCATTTT
d_call: -; v_call: TRBV7-3; j_call: TRBJ2-3; clone_size: once; cdr3_aa: CASSLQGTDTQYF; cdr3_nt: TGTGCCAGCAGCCTACAGGGCACAGATACGCAGTATTTT
d_call: -; v_call: TRBV4-3; j_call: TRBJ1-4; clone_size: -; cdr3_aa: CASSQDSGSYVEKLFF; cdr3_nt: TGCGCCAGCAGCCAAGATTCGGGCTCATACGTTGAAAAACTGTTTTTT
d_call: TRBD1; v_call: TRBV6-5; j_call: TRBJ2-4; clone_size: -; cdr3_aa: CASSRRDRENIQYF; cdr3_nt: TGTGCCAGCAGCCGACGGGACAGGGAAAACATTCAGTACTTC
d_call: -; v_call: TRBV30; j_call: TRBJ2-5; clone_size: -; cdr3_aa: CAWREEETQYF; cdr3_nt: TGTGCCTGGAGGGAGGAAGAGACCCAGTACTTC
d_call: -; v_call: TRBV5-1; j_call: TRBJ1-1; clone_size: -; cdr3_aa: CASSSAGANTEAFF; cdr3_nt: TGCGCCAGCAGCTCGGCGGGAGCGAACACTGAAGCTTTCTTT
d_call: TRBD1; v_call: TRBV6-1; j_call: TRBJ2-7; clone_size: -; cdr3_aa: CASSPGTDISYEQYF; cdr3_nt: TGTGCCAGCAGTCCCGGGACAGACATCTCCTACGAGCAGTACTTC
d_call: TRBD1; v_call: TRBV25-1; j_call: TRBJ1-6; clone_size: once; cdr3_aa: CASSESDRALHF; cdr3_nt: TGTGCCAGCAGTGAATCTGACAGGGCCCTCCACTTT
d_call: -; v_call: TRBV30; j_call: TRBJ2-4; clone_size: -; cdr3_aa: CAWSTGKNIQYF; cdr3_nt: TGTGCCTGGAGTACGGGCAAAAACATTCAGTACTTC
d_call: -; v_call: TRBV4-3; j_call: TRBJ2-7; clone_size: few; cdr3_aa: CASSQGVLLSYEQYF; cdr3_nt: TGCGCCAGCAGCCAAGGGGTCCTTCTATCCTACGAGCAGTACTTC
d_call: -; v_call: TRBV7-8; j_call: TRBJ1-6; clone_size: -; cdr3_aa: CASSLAAGVHSPLHF; cdr3_nt: TGTGCCAGCAGCTTAGCCGCAGGAGTCCATTCACCCCTCCACTTT
d_call: -; v_call: TRBV7-2; j_call: TRBJ2-7; clone_size: -; cdr3_aa: CASSTDSYSYEQYF; cdr3_nt: TGTGCCAGCAGCACGGACAGCTACTCCTACGAGCAGTACTTC
d_call: -; v_call: TRBV5-1; j_call: TRBJ1-2; clone_size: -; cdr3_aa: CASSLGNVNYGYTF; cdr3_nt: TGCGCCAGCAGCTTAGGGAACGTAAACTATGGCTACACCTTC
d_call: TRBD1; v_call: TRBV30; j_call: TRBJ1-5; clone_size: -; cdr3_aa: CAWNEFGTGVNQPQHF; cdr3_nt: TGTGCCTGGAATGAGTTTGGGACAGGGGTCAATCAGCCCCAGCATTTT
d_call: -; v_call: TRBV2; j_call: TRBJ1-6; clone_size: -; cdr3_aa: CASSESRNSPLHF; cdr3_nt: TGTGCCAGCAGTGAATCCCGGAATTCACCCCTCCACTTT
d_call: -; v_call: TRBV9; j_call: TRBJ2-4; clone_size: few; cdr3_aa: CASSVEGSAKNIQYF; cdr3_nt: TGTGCCAGCAGCGTAGAGGGCTCGGCCAAAAACATTCAGTACTTC
d_call: TRBD1; v_call: TRBV27; j_call: TRBJ1-1; clone_size: -; cdr3_aa: CASSSMDRREAFF; cdr3_nt: TGTGCCAGCAGTTCTATGGACAGGAGAGAAGCTTTCTTT
d_call: -; v_call: TRBV6-6; j_call: TRBJ1-1; clone_size: few; cdr3_aa: CASSIGSRTNTEAFF; cdr3_nt: TGTGCCAGCAGTATTGGCAGCCGAACTAACACTGAAGCTTTCTTT
d_call: TRBD1; v_call: TRBV27; j_call: TRBJ1-1; clone_size: -; cdr3_aa: CASSPSTGGNTEAFF; cdr3_nt: TGTGCCAGCAGTCCTTCGACAGGGGGTAACACTGAAGCTTTCTTT
d_call: TRBD1; v_call: TRBV5-6; j_call: TRBJ1-2; clone_size: -; cdr3_aa: CASSWGQGYNYGYTF; cdr3_nt: TGTGCCAGCAGCTGGGGACAGGGGTACAACTATGGCTACACCTTC
d_call: TRBD1; v_call: TRBV30; j_call: TRBJ2-2; clone_size: few; cdr3_aa: CACAAGQGDTGELFF; cdr3_nt: TGTGCCTGCGCTGCCGGACAGGGGGACACCGGGGAGCTGTTTTTT
d_call: -; v_call: TRBV2; j_call: TRBJ1-5; clone_size: -; cdr3_aa: CASTQGGQGIQPQHF; cdr3_nt: TGTGCCAGCACCCAGGGCGGGCAGGGAATACAGCCCCAGCATTTT
d_call: TRBD1; v_call: TRBV29-1; j_call: TRBJ1-1; clone_size: -; cdr3_aa: CSIDRVNTEAFF; cdr3_nt: TGCAGCATCGACAGGGTGAACACTGAAGCTTTCTTT
d_call: TRBD1; v_call: TRBV6-5; j_call: TRBJ1-2; clone_size: -; cdr3_aa: CASRGQGGNYGYTF; cdr3_nt: TGTGCCAGCAGAGGACAGGGTGGCAACTATGGCTACACCTTC
d_call: -; v_call: TRBV20-1; j_call: TRBJ1-3; clone_size: -; cdr3_aa: CSASVDNTIYF; cdr3_nt: TGCAGTGCTAGTGTTGATAACACCATATATTTT
d_call: -; v_call: TRBV29-1; j_call: TRBJ2-5; clone_size: -; cdr3_aa: CSARQWETQYF; cdr3_nt: TGCAGCGCCCGACAGTGGGAGACCCAGTACTTC
d_call: -; v_call: TRBV5-4; j_call: TRBJ2-4; clone_size: -; cdr3_aa: CASSLGRVTKNIQYF; cdr3_nt: TGTGCCAGCAGCTTGGGCAGGGTCACCAAAAACATTCAGTACTTC